These 23 T cell receptor beta chains originate from one sample sequenced in a study of blood T cell repertoires in COVID-19. Produced via immunoSEQ multiplex PCR; TCRdb's table is partial and in-frame only. Of 450,000 or so clones in the sample, 90% are singletons; the top ten hold 0.6%. Sequencing used PBMCs or T cells enriched from blood (not recorded which). Receptors originate from a man younger than 30 who had recovered from COVID-19.

V and J are TRBV10-3 and TRBJ2-6; 7 positions agree with TRBD1. This CDR3 is 14 amino acids long. CDR1 and CDR2 (germline): ENHRY, SYGVKD. The ends lost 6 bases at V and 4 bases at J; junction bases unmatched: 3. As DNA, the CDR3 is TGTGCCATCAGGGGACAGCTGGGGGCCAACGTCCTGACTTTC. Its protein is CAIRGQLGANVLTF.

The chain employs TRBV28 and TRBJ2-5; 8 bases align to TRBD2. The V gene end was trimmed by 4 bases and the J gene end by 4 bases; junction bases not matched to a gene: 5. The CDR3 length is 14 residues. Germline CDR1 reads MDHEN; CDR2 reads SYDVKM. Here the CDR3 DNA reads TGTGCCAGCAGTTCCCGGGGGGGGGTAGAGACCCAGTACTTC. The encoded protein is CASSSRGGVETQYF.

This clone showed up just a few times. The rearrangement uses TRBV2 and TRBJ1-4; perhaps TRBD1 as D (6 bases). The CDR3 is 15 amino acids. Between the trimmed V and J ends, which lost 4 bases and 8 bases, there was a span of 17 bases. CDR1 SNHLY and CDR2 FYNNEI come from the germline V gene. The CDR3 here is CASSAVRTEWEKLFF. CDR3 in DNA: TGTGCCAGCAGTGCGGTCCGGACAGAATGGGAAAAACTGTTTTTT.

This chain connects TRBV7-3 to TRBJ2-2, with 10 bases fitting TRBD2. J lost 6 bases, V lost 5 bases, and 9 bases had no gene match. From germline, CDR1 is SGHTA and CDR2 FQGTGA. The CDR3 is 16 amino acids. The chain's CDR3 is CASSGAAGGPPGELFF. The CDR3, as DNA: TGTGCCAGCAGCGGGGCAGCGGGAGGGCCCCCCGGGGAGCTGTTTTTT.

This chain links TRBV3-1 (or the pseudogene TRBV3-2) with TRBJ2-5; D uncertain. The germline V gene encodes CDR1 LGHDT and CDR2 YNNKEL (reference sequence). V lost 2 bases to trimming and J lost 2 bases, with 6 bases between them. CDR3 length equals 13 residues. CDR3 DNA sequence: TGTGCCAGCAGCCAACACGGGCAAGAGACCCAGTACTTC. Translated, it gives CASSQHGQETQYF.

The rearrangement joins TRBV19 to TRBJ2-1; D gene unclear. The CDR3 extends over 15 amino acids. Germline CDR1 and CDR2: LNHDA and SQIVND (reference sequence). V shed 6 bases and J shed 1 base, with 13 bases lying between them. The chain's CDR3 is CASSQEDLSYNEQFF. The CDR3 nucleotides read TGTGCCAGTAGCCAGGAAGACCTATCCTACAATGAGCAGTTCTTC.

The chain recombines TRBV19 with TRBJ1-5; 9 positions match TRBD1. The trim removed 6 bases at V and 6 bases at J, leaving 3 bases unmatched. The germline gives CDR1 LNHDA, CDR2 SQIVND (reference sequence). The CDR3 is 13 residues long. The CDR3 region has the DNA TGTGCCAGTAGCGGGACAGGGCTTCAGCCCCAGCATTTT. This translates into CASSGTGLQPQHF.

The rearrangement joins TRBV5-6 to TRBJ2-2; TRBD1 matches at 8 bases. Unmatched junction bases numbered 6, after V lost 1 base and J lost 7 bases. CDR3 length equals 15 residues. Germline lookup yields CDR1 SGHDT and CDR2 YYEEEE. CDR3 residues: CASSLYQGAGGELFF. The CDR3 DNA is TGTGCCAGCAGCTTGTACCAGGGGGCCGGCGGGGAGCTGTTTTTT.

V is TRBV19 and J is TRBJ2-4; D possibly corresponds to TRBD1 (6 bases). The CDR3 loop spans 16 amino acids. Germline loops: CDR1 LNHDA, CDR2 SQIVND (reference sequence). The V end lost 3 bases, the J end lost 2 bases, and 14 bases lay between the germline ends. CDR3 DNA: TGTGCCAGTAGTATTCGGACAGCTTATCCCAAAAACATTCAGTACTTC. It codes for CASSIRTAYPKNIQYF.

The chain combines TRBV19 with TRBJ2-2, with D tentatively TRBD1 (6 bases). V lost 7 bases to trimming and J lost 5 bases, with 17 bases between them. Germline CDR1 is LNHDA and CDR2 is SQIVND (reference sequence). CDR3 length: 15 amino acids. DNA for the CDR3: TGTGCCAGTATCGCCGGGACATTTGGGACCGGGGAGCTGTTTTTT. This translates into CASIAGTFGTGELFF.

The chain has TRBV5-6 and TRBJ1-5, with D unresolved. Trimming took off 0 bases at V and 0 bases at J, with 4 bases between the two ends. Germline V CDR1 and CDR2: SGHDT, YYEEEE. The CDR3 spans 14 residues. The CDR3 region is CASSLASSNQPQHF. CDR3 nucleotides: TGTGCCAGCAGCTTGGCCAGTAGCAATCAGCCCCAGCATTTT.

J is TRBJ1-1 and V is TRBV2; D may be TRBD1 (5 bases). The CDR3 covers 13 residues. Germline CDR1 and CDR2: SNHLY and FYNNEI. Trimming removed 1 base at V and 8 bases at J, with 11 bases between. The DNA for the CDR3 is TGTGCCAGCAGTGAAGAAGGTGGGGCCGAAGCTTTCTTT. Protein sequence: CASSEEGGAEAFF.

The V and J genes are TRBV20-1 and TRBJ1-1, with D unresolved. Germline values: CDR1 DFQATT, CDR2 SNEGSKA (reference sequence). CDR3 length: 12 residues. V was shortened by 3 bases and J by 2 bases, with 7 bases between the two germline ends. As DNA, the CDR3 is TGCAGTGCTAGTCCAGGAAACACTGAAGCTTTCTTT. The encoded protein is CSASPGNTEAFF.

The chain recombines TRBV14 with TRBJ1-6; perhaps TRBD1 as D (5 bases). There are 14 residues in the CDR3. Germline V gives CDR1 SGHDN, CDR2 FVKESK. V dropped 4 bases and J dropped 12 bases, with 16 bases sitting between them. CDR3 region: CASSPGLQGQPLHF. The DNA of the CDR3 is TGTGCCAGCAGCCCGGGACTTCAGGGCCAACCCCTCCACTTT.

This rearrangement joins TRBV19 to TRBJ1-5, with a tentative D call TRBD1 (5 bases). Germline values: CDR1 LNHDA, CDR2 SQIVND (reference sequence). V was pared by 9 bases and J by 2 bases, with 8 bases between. The CDR3 totals 12 residues. The CDR3 is CASKQGNQPQHF. The CDR3 nucleotides are TGTGCCAGCAAACAGGGCAATCAGCCCCAGCATTTT.

The chain has TRBV10-1 and TRBJ2-1; TRBD2 aligns across 8 bases. Germline V CDR1 and CDR2: WNHNN, SYGVQD (reference sequence). Trimming took 3 bases from V and 4 from J; bases not matched to a gene: 5. The CDR3 covers 15 residues. This CDR3 is CASSDLAGAYNEQFF. The DNA for the CDR3 is TGCGCCAGCAGTGATCTAGCGGGTGCATACAATGAGCAGTTCTTC.

The chain carries TRBV5-1 and TRBJ2-5; D is perhaps TRBD2 (6 bases). CDR1 SGHRS and CDR2 YFSETQ come from the germline V gene. CDR3 length: 15 amino acids. The V and J ends lost 0 bases and 5 bases respectively, with 14 bases between them. CDR3 in DNA: TGCGCCAGCAGCTTGGCCGGAGGGGACGGTGAGACCCAGTACTTC. Translated, it gives CASSLAGGDGETQYF.

The chain employs TRBV6-5 and TRBJ2-1, with TRBD2 matching 8 bases. The CDR3 contains 15 residues. The J segment lost 5 bases and the V segment lost 2 bases, leaving 5 bases of the junction unmatched. Germline CDR1 and CDR2: MNHEY and SVGAGI. Written as DNA, the CDR3 is TGTGCCAGCAGTTACCTCCCGGGGGGGAACAATGAGCAGTTCTTC. Translating gives CASSYLPGGNNEQFF.

The chain couples TRBV19 to TRBJ1-5; 10 bases map to TRBD1. The trim removed 7 bases at V and 9 bases at J, leaving 9 bases unmatched. There are 14 residues in the CDR3. Looked up from germline, CDR1 is LNHDA and CDR2 is SQIVND (reference sequence). CDR3 sequence: CASTRDRGTWPQHF. Written as DNA, the CDR3 is TGTGCCAGTACCAGGGACAGGGGAACATGGCCCCAGCATTTT.

The chain carries TRBV19 and TRBJ1-3; weak D call: TRBD1 (5 bases). This CDR3 is 15 amino acids long. Deletions cut 4 bases from V and 4 bases from J, with 14 bases between. In germline, CDR1 is LNHDA, CDR2 SQIVND (reference sequence). The CDR3 spells CASSSRGFGGNTIYF. CDR3 coding DNA: TGTGCCAGTAGTAGCCGGGGGTTTGGAGGAAACACCATATATTTT.

The chain employs TRBV3-1 (or the pseudogene TRBV3-2) and TRBJ2-5; D is ambiguous. Trimming cost V 7 bases and J 7 bases, with 19 bases left between them. The CDR3 runs 14 residues. Germline CDR1 and CDR2: LGHDT and YNNKEL (reference sequence). CDR3 DNA sequence: TGTGCCAGCACCCCTAGGCGAGGTCCGGGGACCCAGTACTTC. Its translation: CASTPRRGPGTQYF.

The V gene is TRBV27, the J gene TRBJ1-4, with D maybe TRBD1 (5 bases). CDR3 length equals 15 residues. With 7 bases removed from V and 7 bases from J, the gap between germline ends came to 19 bases. Germline CDR1 reads MNHEY; CDR2 reads SMNVEV (reference sequence). The CDR3 loop is CASTVRAGPTEKLFF. The CDR3 coding sequence is TGTGCCAGCACCGTCCGGGCAGGGCCAACTGAAAAACTGTTTTTT.

The chain has TRBV28 and TRBJ1-1; D gene unclear. Trimming removed 2 bases from V and 4 bases from J, with 8 bases in between. From germline, CDR1 is MDHEN and CDR2 SYDVKM. The CDR3 sequence is 13 residues long. The chain's CDR3 is CASSLGLSTEAFF. The CDR3 coding sequence is TGTGCCAGCAGTTTAGGGCTGTCCACTGAAGCTTTCTTT.